Included here is one T cell receptor (beta chain) sequence, with context. What it binds is unknown. The data are from a study of cytomegalovirus exposure and HLA in healthy donors. Study overall: A later analysis reported the same platform for the 110 or so validation repertoires and the roughly 630 first-cohort repertoires. General study points: There were approximately 150 TCR beta chains listed as cytomegalovirus-associated.

Germline V gene lookup returns CDR1 SGHRS and CDR2 YFSETQ. With 4 bases removed from V and 4 bases from J, the gap between germline ends came to 11 bases. CDR3 size: 13 residues. Produced via immunoSEQ multiplex PCR; TCRdb's table is partial and in-frame only. Of 200,000 to 250,000 clones in the sample, approximately 82% were seen once. While the first cohort had 500 to 700 subjects, the donors belonged to the separate validation cohort of about 130 subjects. Sequencing was done on a sample of PBMCs. This chain uses TRBV5-1 with TRBJ2-5; no firm D call. The TCR comes from a woman aged 18-29 years in good health and CMV-seronegative. In DNA form, the CDR3 reads TGCGCCAGCAGCCCGGCCGGCCGAGAGACCCAGTACTTC. As protein: CASSPAGRETQYF.